This T cell receptor (beta chain) was found in a study of blood T cells in healthy people across ages. Findings and limits, study-wide: Long-lived donors had more naive CD4+ cells and higher diversity than aged donors. Across samples, TCR beta diversity tracked strongly with naive T cell percentage.

With a J-beta primer mix and a sample-barcoded 5' primer, a second PCR ran about 6 to 11 cycles. Each cDNA molecule received a tag from a template-switch adaptor that had 12 random nucleotides. TCRdb re-derived calls from the 5' RACE reads in MiXCR, one entry per CDR3 protein. The table has approximately 1,000,000 distinct CDR3 sequences, 30% to 40% seen once. The CDR3 spans 18 residues. The sample holds a few counts of this clonotype. Its matching antigen is unknown. The extraction recovered at least 5 micrograms of total RNA per sample. The TCR comes from a man in his late teens or twenties in good health. The J gene is TRBJ2-1, the V gene TRBV21-1; the table's D call TRBD2 went unverified against the DNA. TRBV21-1 is a documented pseudogene. The sequenced sample was blood. The CDR3 here is CASILSSGGACTYNEQFF. DNA for the CDR3: TGTGCCAGCATTCTGAGTAGCGGGGGGGCCTGCACCTACAATGAGCAGTTCTTC.